One sample yielded the 15 T cell receptor beta chains listed below, sequenced in a study of T-cell reconstitution after alpha-beta-depleted transplantation in children. Unique molecular identifiers were used in preparing the TCRbeta library. One entry per CDR3 protein results from TCRdb running MiXCR on the PCR reads. The sample lists around 600,000 distinct CDR3 sequences, under 25% seen once, with 13% to 15% in the top ten. Sequencing was performed on PBMCs, mostly from graft donor cells, taken 360 days after TCRalphabeta/CD19-depleted stem cell transplant. All receptors come from a boy younger than two who had a stem cell transplant for acute myeloid leukemia, so the T cells may come from the graft donor.

This clonotype was seen a few times. This sequence joins TRBV18 and TRBJ2-7; no firm D call. Germline CDR1 and CDR2: KGHSH and LQKENI. V dropped 5 bases and J dropped 1 base, with 12 bases sitting between them. The CDR3 has 14 amino acids. In nucleotides, the CDR3 is TGTGCCAGCTCATCGGACCTTGGGTCCTACGAGCAGTACGTC. The encoded protein is CASSSDLGSYEQYV.

This clonotype has a single count. The CDR3 DNA follows: TGCGCCAGCAGCTTGGGTAGGACTAGACAAGAGACCCAGTACTTC. It translates to CASSLGRTRQETQYF. This chain uses TRBV5-1 with TRBJ2-5, with TRBD2 matching 7 bases. V lost 0 bases and J lost 2; bases outside the gene matches: 4. The CDR3 totals 15 residues. CDR1 is SGHRS and CDR2 is YFSETQ in the germline V gene.

Many counts were recorded for this clonotype. The V gene is TRBV20-1, the J gene TRBJ2-7; 7 bases agree with TRBD1. With 0 bases clipped from V and 2 bases from J, the junction kept 7 bases outside the gene matches. Per germline, CDR1 DFQATT and CDR2 SNEGSKA (reference sequence). The CDR3 consists of 15 residues. The DNA of the CDR3 is TGCAGTGCTAGAGATCGGGACAGCGGCACCTACGAGCAGTACGTC. This sequence encodes CSARDRDSGTYEQYV.

The V gene is TRBV7-2, the J gene TRBJ1-5, with TRBD1 matching 11 bases. Per the germline V gene, CDR1 is SGHTA and CDR2 is FQGNSA. Unmatched junction bases numbered 6, after V lost 2 bases and J lost 12 bases. The CDR3 contains 14 residues. DNA for the CDR3: TGTGCCAGCAGCTTATCTACCGGGACAGGGGGCCAGCATTTT. It is translated as CASSLSTGTGGQHF. Variable domain in full (rest from reference TRBV7-2 and TRBJ1-5): GAGVSQSPSNKVTEKGKDVELRCDPISGHTALYWYRQSLGQGLEFLIYFQGNSAPDKSGLPSDRFSAERTGGSVSTLTIQRTQQEDSAVYLCASSLSTGTGGQHFGDGTRLSIL.

The chain links TRBV12-3 or TRBV12-4 to TRBJ2-5; 10 nucleotides agree with TRBD2. V shed 4 bases, J shed 0 bases, and the junction held 2 bases outside the gene matches. This CDR3 has 15 residues. CDR3 sequence (DNA): TGTGCCAGCAGTTCTAGCGGGGGTGACCAAGAGACCCAGTACTTC. Translation gives CASSSSGGDQETQYF.

The chain employs TRBV20-1 and TRBJ2-7, with D tentatively TRBD2 (5 bases). CDR3 length: 12 residues. Germline CDR1 DFQATT, CDR2 SNEGSKA (reference sequence). V was pared by 3 bases and J by 2 bases, with 8 bases between. CDR3 protein: CSARRGTYEQYV. The DNA for the CDR3 is TGCAGTGCTAGGCGAGGGACCTACGAGCAGTACGTC.

This clonotype was seen only a few times. The gene calls are TRBV5-1 and TRBJ1-2; the D is unclear. Between the trimmed V and J ends, which lost 1 base and 6 bases, there was a span of 7 bases. The germline V gene encodes CDR1 SGHRS and CDR2 YFSETQ. The CDR3 contains 12 residues. This CDR3 reads CASSLNINGYTF. The CDR3 coding sequence is TGCGCCAGCAGCTTGAACATTAATGGCTACACCTTC.

This clonotype was found many times. J is TRBJ1-5 and V is TRBV12-3 or TRBV12-4; 9 bases map to TRBD1. With V trimmed by 1 base and J by 7 bases, 8 bases remained unmatched. This CDR3 contains 16 residues. The CDR3: CASSLEGTGTEQPQHF. In nucleotides, the CDR3 is TGTGCCAGCAGTTTAGAAGGGACAGGGACGGAACAGCCCCAGCATTTT.

The chain links TRBV20-1 to TRBJ1-1, with D possibly TRBD1 on 5 matching bases. The V end lost 6 bases, the J end lost 2 bases, and 22 bases lay between the germline ends. This CDR3 comprises 16 residues. CDR1 and CDR2 from the germline V gene are DFQATT and SNEGSKA (reference sequence). Here the CDR3 DNA reads TGCAGTGCCTCTTGGGCGGGACTCAAGGCTAACACTGAAGCTTTCTTT. Amino acids: CSASWAGLKANTEAFF.

This clonotype was detected ten times or more. The genes are TRBV12-5 and TRBJ2-2; tentative D call: TRBD2 (6 bases). Germline loops: CDR1 LGHNT, CDR2 FRNRAP. CDR3 size: 16 residues. The germline V and J ends were trimmed by 1 base and 3 bases, with 12 bases remaining between them. CDR3 DNA sequence: TGTGCTAGTGGTTTGGGGGCCGGGACTTACACCGGGGAGCTGTTTTTT. Translation: CASGLGAGTYTGELFF.

The chain recombines TRBV7-8 with TRBJ2-3, with TRBD2 matching over 14 bases. The CDR3 extends over 18 amino acids. From germline, CDR1 is SGHVS and CDR2 FQNEAQ. The V segment lost 4 bases and the J segment 3 bases; nucleotides outside the gene matches: 9. The CDR3, as DNA: TGTGCCAGCAGCTCCCTCCGACTAGCGGGGGGGCTGACAGATACGCAGTATTTT. It is translated as CASSSLRLAGGLTDTQYF. Supplemented by reference TRBV7-8 and TRBJ2-3, the full variable domain reads GAGVSQSPRYKVAKRGQDVALRCDPISGHVSLFWYQQALGQGPEFLTYFQNEAQLDKSGLPSDRFFAERPEGSVSTLKIQRTQQEDSAVYLCASSSLRLAGGLTDTQYFGPGTRLTVL.

The chain employs TRBV5-5 and TRBJ2-7; TRBD1 is a possible D gene (6 bases). V gave up 4 bases and J gave up 2 bases, with 16 bases separating them. CDR1 and CDR2 from the germline V gene are SGHKS and YYEKEE (reference sequence). The CDR3 has 15 amino acids. The CDR3 DNA sequence: TGTGCCAGCAGCCCGGCAACGACAGGCGCCTACGAGCAGTACTTC. Protein product: CASSPATTGAYEQYF.

This clonotype was picked up many times. The rearrangement links TRBV29-1 to TRBJ1-2, with TRBD1 matching over 8 bases. The trim removed 4 bases at V and 6 bases at J, leaving 10 bases unmatched. The CDR3 is 14 residues long. Germline V gene lookup returns CDR1 SQVTM and CDR2 ANQGSEA. The CDR3 loop reads CSVVGQARGHGYTF. The CDR3, as DNA: TGCAGCGTTGTGGGACAGGCAAGGGGGCATGGCTACACCTTC.

The chain couples TRBV3-1 to TRBJ2-1, with D maybe TRBD2 (6 bases). Trimming took 3 bases from V and 0 from J, leaving 9 bases between them. Germline CDR1 and CDR2: LGHDT and YNNKEL (reference sequence). The CDR3 covers 15 residues. CDR3 protein: CASSQVGGSYNEQFF. In DNA form, the CDR3 reads TGTGCCAGCAGCCAGGTCGGGGGCTCCTACAATGAGCAGTTCTTC.

There are many counts of this clonotype. The chain carries TRBV5-1 and TRBJ1-1; D is unclear. From germline, CDR1 is SGHRS and CDR2 YFSETQ. The V gene lost 0 bases and the J gene lost 4 bases, with 13 bases spanning the gap. CDR3 length equals 15 residues. DNA for the CDR3: TGCGCCAGCAGCTTGGGAGGTTCGTTGAGCACTGAAGCTTTCTTT. Translating it yields CASSLGGSLSTEAFF.